This TCR beta chain was identified during a study of metastatic and nonmetastatic thyroid tumors. Before thyroid surgery, none of the patients had received any treatment. With MiXCR, TCRdb reprocessed the PCR reads. The table has roughly 58,000 clones, about 4% seen once. This clone showed up just a few times. One end of the junction is discordant with germline, which a read error may explain. Sequenced: blood. The source is a female donor with papillary thyroid cancer or a benign thyroid nodule (not recorded which). Some clones in this sample may be carry-over from other donors' samples.

CDR3 bases: TGTGCCAGCAGCCCGGGGGGACTCACAGAGAACCAGTACTTC. It translates to CASSPGGLTENQYF. The chain employs TRBV28 and TRBJ2-5; 7 bases line up with TRBD2. Per germline, CDR1 MDHEN and CDR2 SYDVKM. CDR3 length equals 14 residues.